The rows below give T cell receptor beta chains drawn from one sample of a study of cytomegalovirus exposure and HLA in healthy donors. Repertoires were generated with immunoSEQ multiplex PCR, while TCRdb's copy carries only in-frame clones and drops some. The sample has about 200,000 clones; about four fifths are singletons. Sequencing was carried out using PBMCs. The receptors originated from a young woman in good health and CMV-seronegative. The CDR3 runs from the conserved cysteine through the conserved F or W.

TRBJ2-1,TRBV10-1,CASSAGTEYQFF
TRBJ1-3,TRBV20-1,CSALSGNTIYF
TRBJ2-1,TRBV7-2,CASSLEGTPNEQFF
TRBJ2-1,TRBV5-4,CATIQGHSYNEQFF
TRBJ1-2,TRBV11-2,CASSGEFRSYTF
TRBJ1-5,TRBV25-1,CASSEWGDSNQPQHF
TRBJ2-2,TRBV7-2,CASSWRGPKANTGELFF
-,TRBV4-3,CASSQDSFGGAGFEQYF
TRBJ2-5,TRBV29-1,CSVRLTSGQETQYF
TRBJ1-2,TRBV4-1,CASSLTFSQGAGGYTF
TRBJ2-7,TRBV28,CASSSRPLRTGGPEQYF
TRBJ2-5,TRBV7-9,CASRFGTTQYF
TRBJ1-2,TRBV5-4,CASSLDSGMDGYTF
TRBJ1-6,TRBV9,CASSVGQGAGSPLHF
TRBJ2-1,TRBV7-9,CASSPGGRTIEQFF
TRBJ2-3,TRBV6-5,CASSSRAGAVTDTQYF
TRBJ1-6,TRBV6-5,CASSYSGHSYNSPLHF
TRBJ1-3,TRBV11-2,CASSSGRSGNTIYF
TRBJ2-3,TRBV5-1,CASSGGLARGPTDTQYF
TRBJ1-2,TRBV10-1,CARHTAYGYTF
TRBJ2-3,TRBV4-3,CASSQGLAGERGDTDTQYF
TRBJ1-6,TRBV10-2,CASSELGHPTASSPLHF
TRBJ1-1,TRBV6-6,CASSYGHRRTEAFF
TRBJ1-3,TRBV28,CASSLYGGQANGNTIYF
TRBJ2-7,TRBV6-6,CASSSPAVYEQYF
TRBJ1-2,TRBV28,CAIHSGTGNYGYTF
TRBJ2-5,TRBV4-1,CASSQRPGQYSQETQYF
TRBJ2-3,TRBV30,CAWSRLAGADTQYF
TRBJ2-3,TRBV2,CASSGETSITDTQYF
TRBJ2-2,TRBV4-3,CASSQIHRGGTGELFF
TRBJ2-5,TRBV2,CASSNEPGLAGSETQYF
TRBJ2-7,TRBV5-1,CASSGTQPYEQYF
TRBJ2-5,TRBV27,CASSWTGVDRETQYF
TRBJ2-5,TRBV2,CASSDAGRGTQYF
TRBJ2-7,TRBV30,CAWSYTTDEQYF
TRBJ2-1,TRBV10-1,CASSKTGLATHNEQFF
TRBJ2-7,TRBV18,CASSRGAGADEQYF
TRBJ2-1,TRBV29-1,CSVELAGGRAYNEQFF
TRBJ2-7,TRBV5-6,CASSLYRFHEQYF
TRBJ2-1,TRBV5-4,CASSLAAGGLNEQFF
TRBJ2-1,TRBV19,CASRPGSEPYNEQFF
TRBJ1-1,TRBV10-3,CAISESAGEAFF
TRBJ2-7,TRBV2,CASSQTYEQYF
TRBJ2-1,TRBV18,CASSLLNEQFF
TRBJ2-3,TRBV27,CASSSNHLAGEGTDTQYF
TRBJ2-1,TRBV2,CARRLAGGPGNEQFF
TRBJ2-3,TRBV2,CASSGQGTDTQYF
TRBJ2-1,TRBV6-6,CASSPGLAGGEQFF
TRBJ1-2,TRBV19,CASSIDWPGAGGYGYTF
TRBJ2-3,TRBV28,CASSYRDRGRGGTDTQYF
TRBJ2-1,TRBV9,CASSFSGRGSYNEQFF
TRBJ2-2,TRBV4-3,CASSPPGRHTGELFF
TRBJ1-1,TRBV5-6,CASSLGDRGTFF
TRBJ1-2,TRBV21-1,CASSRNAGNGYTF
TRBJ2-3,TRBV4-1,CASSQGDRAFSSTDTQYF
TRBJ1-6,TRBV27,CASSLGAGSPLHF